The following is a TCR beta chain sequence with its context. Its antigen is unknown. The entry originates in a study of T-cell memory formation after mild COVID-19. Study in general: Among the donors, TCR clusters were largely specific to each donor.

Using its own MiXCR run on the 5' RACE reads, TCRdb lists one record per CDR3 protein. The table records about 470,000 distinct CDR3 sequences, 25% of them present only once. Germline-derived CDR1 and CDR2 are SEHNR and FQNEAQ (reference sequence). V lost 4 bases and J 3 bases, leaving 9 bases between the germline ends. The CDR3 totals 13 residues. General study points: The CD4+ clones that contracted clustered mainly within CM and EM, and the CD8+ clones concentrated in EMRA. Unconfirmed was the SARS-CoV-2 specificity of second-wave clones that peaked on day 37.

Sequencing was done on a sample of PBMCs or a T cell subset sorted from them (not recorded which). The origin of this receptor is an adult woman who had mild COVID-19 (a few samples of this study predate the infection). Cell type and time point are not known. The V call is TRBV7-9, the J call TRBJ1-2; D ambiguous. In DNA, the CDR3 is TGTGCCAGCAGCTCGGACGGTTACTATGGCTACACCTTC. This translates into CASSSDGYYGYTF.